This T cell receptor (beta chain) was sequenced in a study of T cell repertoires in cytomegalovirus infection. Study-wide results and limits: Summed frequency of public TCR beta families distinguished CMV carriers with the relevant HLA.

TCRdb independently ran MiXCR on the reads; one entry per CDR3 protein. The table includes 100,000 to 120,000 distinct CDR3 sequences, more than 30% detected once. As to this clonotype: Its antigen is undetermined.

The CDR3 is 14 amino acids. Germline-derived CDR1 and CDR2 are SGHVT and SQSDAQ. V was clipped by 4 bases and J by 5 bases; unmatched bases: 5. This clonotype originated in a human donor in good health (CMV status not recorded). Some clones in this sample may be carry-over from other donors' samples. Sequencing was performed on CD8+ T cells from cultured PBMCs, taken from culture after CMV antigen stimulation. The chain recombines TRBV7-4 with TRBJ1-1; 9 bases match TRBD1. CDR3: CASSSRQGETEAFF. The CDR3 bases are TGTGCCAGCAGCTCGCGACAGGGGGAGACTGAAGCTTTCTTT.